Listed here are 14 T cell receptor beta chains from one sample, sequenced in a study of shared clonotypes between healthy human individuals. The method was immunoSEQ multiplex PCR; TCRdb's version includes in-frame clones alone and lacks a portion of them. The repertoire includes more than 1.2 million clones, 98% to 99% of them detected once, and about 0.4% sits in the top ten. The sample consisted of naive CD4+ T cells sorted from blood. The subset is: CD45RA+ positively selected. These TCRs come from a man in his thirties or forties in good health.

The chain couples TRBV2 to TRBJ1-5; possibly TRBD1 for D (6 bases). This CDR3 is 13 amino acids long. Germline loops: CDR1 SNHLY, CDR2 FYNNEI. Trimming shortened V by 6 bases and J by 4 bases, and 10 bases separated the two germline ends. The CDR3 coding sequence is TGTGCCAGCAGGGTTCAGGGGAATCAGCCCCAGCATTTT. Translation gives CASRVQGNQPQHF.

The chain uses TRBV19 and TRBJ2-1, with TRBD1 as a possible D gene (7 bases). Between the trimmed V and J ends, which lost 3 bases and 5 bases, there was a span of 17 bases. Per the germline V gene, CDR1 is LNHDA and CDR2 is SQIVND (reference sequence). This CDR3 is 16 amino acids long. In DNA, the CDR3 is TGTGCCAGTAGTATGTTGGGGGGACAGCAACACAATGAGCAGTTCTTC. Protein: CASSMLGGQQHNEQFF.

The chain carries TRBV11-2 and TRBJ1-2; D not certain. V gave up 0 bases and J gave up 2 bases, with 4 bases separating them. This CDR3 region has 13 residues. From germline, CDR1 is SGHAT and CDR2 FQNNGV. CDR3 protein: CASSLELNYGYTF. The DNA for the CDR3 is TGTGCCAGCAGCTTAGAACTCAACTATGGCTACACCTTC.

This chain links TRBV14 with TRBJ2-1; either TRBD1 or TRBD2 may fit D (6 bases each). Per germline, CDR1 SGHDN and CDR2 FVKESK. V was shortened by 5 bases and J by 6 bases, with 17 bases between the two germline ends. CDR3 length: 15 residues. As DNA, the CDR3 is TGTGCCAGCAGCTATACGGGAGTGGGGGCCAATGAGCAGTTCTTC. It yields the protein CASSYTGVGANEQFF.

The CDR3 coding sequence is TGTGCCAGCAGCCCCGGTGGCTACACCTTC. This codes for CASSPGGYTF. This chain uses TRBV21-1 with TRBJ1-2. TRBV21-1 is labeled a pseudogene. This CDR3 has 10 residues.

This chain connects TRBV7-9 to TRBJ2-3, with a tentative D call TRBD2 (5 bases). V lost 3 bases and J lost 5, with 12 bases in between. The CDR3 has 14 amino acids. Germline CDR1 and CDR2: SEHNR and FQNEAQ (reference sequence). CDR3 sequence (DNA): TGTGCCAGCAGCTTGAATGAGGGCGGAGATACGCAGTATTTT. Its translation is CASSLNEGGDTQYF.

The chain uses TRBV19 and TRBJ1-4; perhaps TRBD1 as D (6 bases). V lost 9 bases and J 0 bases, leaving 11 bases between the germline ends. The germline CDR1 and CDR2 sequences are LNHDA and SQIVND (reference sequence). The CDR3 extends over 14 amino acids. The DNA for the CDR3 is TGTGCCAGCAAGTGGACAGCAACTAATGAAAAACTGTTTTTT. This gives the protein CASKWTATNEKLFF.

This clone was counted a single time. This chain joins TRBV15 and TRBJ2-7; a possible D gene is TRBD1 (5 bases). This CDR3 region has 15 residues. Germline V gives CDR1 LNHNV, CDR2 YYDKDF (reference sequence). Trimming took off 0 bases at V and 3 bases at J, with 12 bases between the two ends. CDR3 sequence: CATSRDRGAYYEQYF. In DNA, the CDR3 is TGTGCCACCAGCAGAGATCGTGGGGCCTACTACGAGCAGTACTTC.

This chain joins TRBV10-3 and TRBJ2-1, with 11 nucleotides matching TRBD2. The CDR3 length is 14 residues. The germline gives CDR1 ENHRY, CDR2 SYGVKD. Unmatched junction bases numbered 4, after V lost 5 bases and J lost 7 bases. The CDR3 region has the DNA TGTGCCATCAGTTTAGCGGGAGGGGAGAATGAGCAGTTCTTC. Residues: CAISLAGGENEQFF.

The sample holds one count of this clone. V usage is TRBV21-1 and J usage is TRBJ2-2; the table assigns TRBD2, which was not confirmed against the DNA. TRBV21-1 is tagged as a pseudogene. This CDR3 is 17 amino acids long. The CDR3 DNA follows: TGTGCCAGCAGCAAAAAGACGGCTAGCGGGAGTGCCGGGGAGCTGTTTTTT. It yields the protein CASSKKTASGSAGELFF.

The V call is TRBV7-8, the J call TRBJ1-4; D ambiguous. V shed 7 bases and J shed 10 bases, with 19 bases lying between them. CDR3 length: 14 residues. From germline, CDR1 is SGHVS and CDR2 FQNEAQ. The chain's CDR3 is CASTNQSTLAKLFF. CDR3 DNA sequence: TGTGCCAGCACCAACCAATCCACTCTGGCAAAACTGTTTTTT.

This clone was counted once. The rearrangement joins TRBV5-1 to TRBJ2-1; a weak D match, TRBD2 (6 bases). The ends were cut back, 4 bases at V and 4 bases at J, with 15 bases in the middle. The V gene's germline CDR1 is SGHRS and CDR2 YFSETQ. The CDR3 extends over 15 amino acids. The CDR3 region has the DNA TGCGCCAGCAGCGTCGGAACGGGAGCATACAATGAGCAGTTCTTC. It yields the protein CASSVGTGAYNEQFF.

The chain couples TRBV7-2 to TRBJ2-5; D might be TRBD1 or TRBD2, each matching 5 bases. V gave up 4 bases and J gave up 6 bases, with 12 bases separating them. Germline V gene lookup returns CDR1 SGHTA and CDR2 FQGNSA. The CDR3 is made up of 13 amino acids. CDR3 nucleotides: TGTGCCAGCAGCTCGGGACCGCAACAGACCCAGTACTTC. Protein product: CASSSGPQQTQYF.

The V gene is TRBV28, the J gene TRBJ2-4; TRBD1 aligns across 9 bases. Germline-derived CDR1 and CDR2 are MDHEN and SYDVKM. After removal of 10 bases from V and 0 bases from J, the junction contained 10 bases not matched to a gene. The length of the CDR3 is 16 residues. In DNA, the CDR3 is TGTGCCACCAGCCAGGGACAGGGTGTAGCCAAAAACATTCAGTACTTC. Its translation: CATSQGQGVAKNIQYF.